This T cell receptor beta chain was recovered during a study of beta chain features in type 1 diabetes. Study in general: Across every sample, some 110 million sorted cells were examined in total.

Naive, central memory, regulatory and stem cell-like memory cells within the CD4+ compartment were sorted using CD45RO/CCR7/CD25/CD127/CD95/CD27. Sort purity for all populations was recorded as exceeding 98%. This clone has just a few counts. The antigen is undetermined. TCRB transcripts that were expressed got sequenced, as all of the isolated RNA had been reverse transcribed. Using immunoSEQ multiplex PCR, the repertoire was profiled, and TCRdb retains in-frame clones only, with some absent. The sample lists about 370,000 clones, 9.5% to 10% occurring once. Study-level points and caveats: When VDJ junctions were examined, type 1 diabetes patients showed fewer insertions and more deletions. People with Type 1 diabetes carried modestly yet significantly shorter TCRB CDR3s in all four CD4+ subsets.

In germline, CDR1 is SGHTA, CDR2 FQGNSA. The V end lost 1 base, the J end lost 3 bases, and 7 bases lay between the germline ends. CDR3 length: 14 amino acids. The chain joins TRBV7-2 to TRBJ1-5; D remains ambiguous. Sequencing was carried out using central memory CD4+ T cells from blood. This receptor was identified in a young man with type 1 diabetes. DNA for the CDR3: TGTGCCAGCAGCTTAGATTTCTTCAATCAGCCCCAGCATTTT. It yields the protein CASSLDFFNQPQHF. Combining the CDR3 with reference TRBV7-2 and TRBJ1-5 gives the whole variable domain GAGVSQSPSNKVTEKGKDVELRCDPISGHTALYWYRQSLGQGLEFLIYFQGNSAPDKSGLPSDRFSAERTGGSVSTLTIQRTQQEDSAVYLCASSLDFFNQPQHFGDGTRLSIL.